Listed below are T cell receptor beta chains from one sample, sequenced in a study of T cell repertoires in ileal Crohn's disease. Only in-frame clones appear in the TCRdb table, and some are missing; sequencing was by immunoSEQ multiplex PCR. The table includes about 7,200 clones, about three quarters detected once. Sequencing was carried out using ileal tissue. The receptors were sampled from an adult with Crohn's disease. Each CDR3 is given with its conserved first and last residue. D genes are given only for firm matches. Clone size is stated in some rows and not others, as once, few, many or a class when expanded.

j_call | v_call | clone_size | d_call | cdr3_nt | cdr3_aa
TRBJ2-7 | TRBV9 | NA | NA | TGTGCCAGCAGCGTAGCGGGGTCCTACGAGCAGTACTTC | CASSVAGSYEQYF
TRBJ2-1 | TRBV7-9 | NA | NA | TGTGCCAGCATCCAAAGGGAGGGGGAGGTGTGGTACAATGAGCAGTTCTTC | CASIQREGEVWYNEQFF
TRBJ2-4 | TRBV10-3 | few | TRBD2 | TGTGCCATCGGGGGGGATGGGGCCAAAAACATTCAGTACTTC | CAIGGDGAKNIQYF
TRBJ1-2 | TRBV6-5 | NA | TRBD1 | TGTGCCAGCAGTCGGACAGGAGGTTATGGCTACACCTTC | CASSRTGGYGYTF
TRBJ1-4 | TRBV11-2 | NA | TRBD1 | TGTGCCAGCAGCCCCCTGACAGGGAAGCCTAATGAAAAACTGTTTTTT | CASSPLTGKPNEKLFF
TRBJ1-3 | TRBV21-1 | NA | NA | TGTGCCAGCAGCACAGTGAACACCATATATTTT | CASSTVNTIYF
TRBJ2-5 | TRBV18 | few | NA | TGTGCCAGCTCCCCAGCCGCGGAGACCCAGTACTTC | CASSPAAETQYF
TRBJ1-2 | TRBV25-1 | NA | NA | TGTGCCAGCAGTGAATTCAATGGCTACACCTTC | CASSEFNGYTF
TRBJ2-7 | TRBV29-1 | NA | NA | TGCAGCGCCCAGACAGGAATAGGCGAGCAGTACTTC | CSAQTGIGEQYF
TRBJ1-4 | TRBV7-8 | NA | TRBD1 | TGTGCCAGCAGCCACCGGGACAGGGGCGAAAAACTGTTTTTT | CASSHRDRGEKLFF
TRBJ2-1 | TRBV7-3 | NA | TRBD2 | TGTGCCAGCAGCTTGCGGGGGGGCCAGTACAATGAGCAGTTCTTC | CASSLRGGQYNEQFF
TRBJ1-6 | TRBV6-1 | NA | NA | TGTGCCAGCAGGACACAGACAGATAATTCACCCCTCCACTTT | CASRTQTDNSPLHF
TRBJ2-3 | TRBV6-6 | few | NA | TGTGCCAGCAGCCTTAGGGGTACGCAGTATTTT | CASSLRGTQYF
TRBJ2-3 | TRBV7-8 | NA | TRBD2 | TGTGCCAGCAGCCGGAACACGGGGGAGGGAGATACGCAGTATTTT | CASSRNTGEGDTQYF
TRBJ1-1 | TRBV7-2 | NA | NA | TGTGCCAGCAGCTTAGAGCGGACGGCTGAAGCTTTCTTT | CASSLERTAEAFF
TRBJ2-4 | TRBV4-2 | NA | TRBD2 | TGTGCCAGCAGCCAAGATAGGGGGAAAGCGGGGGGAACCAAAAACATTCAGTACTTC | CASSQDRGKAGGTKNIQYF
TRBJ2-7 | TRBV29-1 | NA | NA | TGCAGCGGTCTGGAGCTAACCTACTCCTACGAGCAGTACTTC | CSGLELTYSYEQYF
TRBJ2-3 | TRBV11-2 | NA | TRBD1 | TGTGCCAGCAGCCTCGGGGGGGGGACAGGGGGCACAGATACGCAGTATTTT | CASSLGGGTGGTDTQYF
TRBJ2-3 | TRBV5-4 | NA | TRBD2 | TGTGCCAGCAGCTCTCCCCTAGCGGGGGGCACAGATACGCAGTATTTT | CASSSPLAGGTDTQYF
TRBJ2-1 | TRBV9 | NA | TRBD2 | TGTGCCAGCAGCGCGAGAGTAGCGGGAAGAAATGAGCAGTTCTTC | CASSARVAGRNEQFF
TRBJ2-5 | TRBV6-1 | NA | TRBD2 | TGTGCCAGCGGTGAGAGCGGGGGAAACCAAGAGACCCAGTACTTC | CASGESGGNQETQYF
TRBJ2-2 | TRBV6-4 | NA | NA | TGTGCCAGCAGTGAGTGGGGGGGCGTCGGGGAGCTGTTTTTT | CASSEWGGVGELFF
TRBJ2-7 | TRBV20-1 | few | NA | TGCAGTGCTCGGGTAGGAGTCGAGCAGTACTTC | CSARVGVEQYF
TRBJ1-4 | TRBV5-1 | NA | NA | TGCGCCAGCAGCTCCGCACAGAGAGAAAAACTGTTTTTT | CASSSAQREKLFF
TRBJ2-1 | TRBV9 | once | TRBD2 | TGTGCCAGCAGCGTAGACTCGGGGGGGCCAAATGAGCAGTTCTTC | CASSVDSGGPNEQFF
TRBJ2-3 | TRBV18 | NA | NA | TGTGCCAGCTCACCAGGGGCGGGCACAGATACGCAGTATTTT | CASSPGAGTDTQYF
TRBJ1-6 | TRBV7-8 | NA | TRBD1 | TGTGCCAGCAGCTTCATCGGGACAGGGAACTATAATTCACCCCTCCACTTT | CASSFIGTGNYNSPLHF
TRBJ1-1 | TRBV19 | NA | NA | TGTGCCAGTAGTATTCGCGACACTGAAGCTTTCTTT | CASSIRDTEAFF
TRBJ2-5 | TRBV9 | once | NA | TGTGCCAGCAGCGCCATCCCTACTGAGGAGCAGTACTTC | CASSAIPTEEQYF